These 26 T cell receptor beta chains were sequenced from one sample in a study of human T cells and chemical hapten exposure. From the RACE reads, TCRdb called clonotypes with MiXCR, one entry per CDR3 protein. The sample records 90,000 to 120,000 distinct CDR3 sequences, approximately 11% being singletons. Sample time point: patch test 1, 2 weeks after DPC sensitization. Treatment meaning: therapeutic diphenylcyclopropenone sensitization with weekly scalp DPC. The sample in question was whole blood, obtained in connection with sensitization to the hapten diphenylcyclopropenone (DPC). Receptors originate from a woman in her forties with alopecia areata. Some clones in this sample may be carry-over from other donors' samples.

The rearrangement uses TRBV6-5 and TRBJ1-2; D call uncertain. Germline CDR1 is MNHEY and CDR2 is SVGAGI. The CDR3 consists of 14 residues. V dropped 5 bases and J dropped 8 bases, with 18 bases sitting between them. In DNA form, the CDR3 reads TGTGCCAGCAGTCCCGGGCCCTCGACCGGCGGCTACACCTTC. It yields the protein CASSPGPSTGGYTF.

In this sample, this clonotype turned up many times. J is TRBJ2-7 and V is TRBV15; D could derive from TRBD1 or TRBD2 (6 bases each). Germline CDR1 is LNHNV and CDR2 is YYDKDF (reference sequence). The CDR3 has 15 amino acids. Trimming took off 5 bases at V and 4 bases at J, with 18 bases between the two ends. Written as DNA, the CDR3 is TGTGCCACCAGCCTCGGGGGCAGCCTAGGGTACGAGCAGTACTTC. It is translated as CATSLGGSLGYEQYF.

This clonotype occurred many times. The chain carries TRBV3-1 and TRBJ2-7, with TRBD2 as a possible D gene (5 bases). Trimming cost V 5 bases and J 5 bases, with 19 bases left between them. The CDR3 runs 15 residues. Germline assignment: CDR1 LGHDT and CDR2 YNNKEL (reference sequence). The CDR3 nucleotides are TGTGCCAGCAGCTCCTGGACTTCCTCCCGGGACGAGCAGTACTTC. Translating gives CASSSWTSSRDEQYF.

The chain links TRBV21-1 to TRBJ1-6. TRBV21-1 is deemed a pseudogene. CDR3 length: 12 amino acids. The CDR3 sequence: CASSKGTSPLHF. The DNA of the CDR3 is TGTGCCAGCAGCAAAGGAACTTCACCCCTCCACTTT.

This chain links TRBV7-2 with TRBJ2-7; D perhaps matches TRBD1 (6 bases). Germline V gene data show CDR1 as SGHTA and CDR2 as FQGNSA. The length of the CDR3 is 17 residues. The V gene lost 5 bases and the J gene lost 5 bases, with 25 bases spanning the gap. CDR3 DNA sequence: TGTGCCAGCAGCACCGGGTGGGAGTTTGCAGGGGCCCACGAGCAGTACTTC. Its translation is CASSTGWEFAGAHEQYF. The complete variable domain, with remaining parts taken from reference TRBV7-2 and TRBJ2-7, reads GAGVSQSPSNKVTEKGKDVELRCDPISGHTALYWYRQSLGQGLEFLIYFQGNSAPDKSGLPSDRFSAERTGGSVSTLTIQRTQQEDSAVYLCASSTGWEFAGAHEQYFGPGTRLTVT.

This clonotype appeared a few times. The chain has TRBV27 and TRBJ1-6; 7 bases are a match to TRBD1. The trim removed 3 bases at V and 10 bases at J, leaving 6 bases unmatched. CDR1 MNHEY and CDR2 SMNVEV come from the germline V gene (reference sequence). The CDR3 has 14 amino acids. The CDR3 protein is CASSFGDRASPLHF. CDR3 DNA sequence: TGTGCCAGCAGTTTCGGCGACAGGGCCTCACCCCTCCACTTT.

The chain couples TRBV24-1 to TRBJ2-7, with 10 bases lining up with TRBD2. The germline CDR1 and CDR2 sequences are KGHDR and SFDVKD. Trimming took 9 bases from V and 4 from J; bases not matched to a gene: 8. CDR3 size: 14 residues. The CDR3, as DNA: TGTGCCACCTTTCGACTAGCGGGTATTTACGAGCAGTACTTC. Amino acids: CATFRLAGIYEQYF.

The chain is built from TRBV20-1 and TRBJ2-1; a possible D gene is TRBD1 (5 bases). Trimming removed 5 bases from V and 10 bases from J, with 12 bases in between. CDR1 DFQATT and CDR2 SNEGSKA come from the germline V gene (reference sequence). The CDR3 runs to 11 residues. CDR3 residues: CSAPQGPEQFF. DNA for the CDR3: TGCAGTGCTCCCCAGGGTCCAGAGCAGTTCTTC.

This clonotype has ten or more counts. As DNA, the CDR3 is TGTGCCAGCAGCTCAGCGGGAGGCAGCACAGATACGCAGTATTTT. Its protein is CASSSAGGSTDTQYF. This chain uses TRBV7-2 with TRBJ2-3, with 9 bases that match TRBD2. Germline V gene lookup returns CDR1 SGHTA and CDR2 FQGNSA. Trimming removed 4 bases from V and 0 bases from J; junction bases left unmatched: 2. This CDR3 comprises 15 residues.

The chain recombines TRBV7-2 with TRBJ1-4, with 7 bases identical to TRBD1. From germline, CDR1 is SGHTA and CDR2 FQGNSA. This CDR3 has 13 amino acids. V lost 5 bases, J lost 4 bases, and 1 base stayed unmatched. CDR3 sequence (DNA): TGTGCCAGCAGCCAGGGGGTTAATGAAAAACTGTTTTTT. Its translation is CASSQGVNEKLFF.

This clonotype came up a few times. At one end the junction does not follow the germline gene, possibly because of a read error. The chain couples TRBV6-1 to TRBJ2-7, with D perhaps TRBD1 (5 bases). CDR1 is MNHNS, CDR2 SASEGT, per germline. The CDR3 loop spans 13 amino acids. This CDR3 reads CASREGARYEQYF. The CDR3 bases are TGTGCCAGCAGGGAAGGGGCTAGGTACGAGCAGTACTTC.

The table lists this clonotype with a few counts. One end of the junction does not line up with germline, which may come from a read error. The V gene is TRBV7-7, the J gene TRBJ2-2; 7 bases agree with TRBD1. Germline V CDR1 and CDR2: SSHAT, FNYEAQ (reference sequence). The CDR3 consists of 17 residues. The CDR3 DNA reads as TGTGCTAGCAGCTTAGGCACAGGGGCGGCTAACACCGGGGAGCTGTTTTTT. This gives the protein CASSLGTGAANTGELFF.

This clonotype was counted only a few times. The junction departs from the called germline gene at one end, perhaps through a read error. This chain connects TRBV5-5 to TRBJ1-1; D remains unclear. The CDR3 loop spans 14 amino acids. The germline V gene has CDR1 SGHKS and CDR2 YYEKEE (reference sequence). CDR3 residues: CASSLRTGNSEAFF. As DNA, the CDR3 is TGTGCCAGCAGCCTTAGGACCGGGAACTCTGAAGCTTTCTTT.

The CDR3 DNA sequence: TGTGCCAGCAGCGAGTCTAACTATGGCTACACCTTC. It is translated as CASSESNYGYTF. This chain links TRBV6-1 with TRBJ1-2; D gene ambiguous. Trimming removed 6 bases at V and 0 bases at J, with 5 bases between. The CDR3 has 12 amino acids. Germline V lookup: CDR1 MNHNS, CDR2 SASEGT.

Here the CDR3 DNA reads TGTGCCAGCAGGTTAATGGGGACAGGGGGCACAGATACGCAGTATTTT. Its translation: CASRLMGTGGTDTQYF. V gene TRBV6-2 or TRBV6-3 combines with J gene TRBJ2-3; 10 bases map to TRBD1. Germline CDR1 MNHEY, CDR2 SVGEGT. This CDR3 has 16 amino acids. V was pared by 6 bases and J by 1 base, with 7 bases of the junction left unmatched.

This rearrangement joins TRBV12-3 or TRBV12-4 to TRBJ2-7; D possibly corresponds to TRBD1 (6 bases). The CDR3 is 15 residues long. V gave up 6 bases and J gave up 0 bases, with 15 bases separating them. The chain's CDR3 is CASSVPGTSSYEQYF. CDR3 DNA: TGTGCCAGCAGCGTACCCGGGACAAGCTCCTACGAGCAGTACTTC.

As regards this clonotype: This may stem from a read error, because a much larger clone lies one nucleotide away. This chain uses TRBV6-6 with TRBJ2-5, with a weak D call TRBD1 (5 bases). Germline V gene lookup returns CDR1 MNHNY and CDR2 SVGAGI (reference sequence). The ends were cut back, 6 bases at V and 7 bases at J, with 18 bases in the middle. The CDR3 totals 14 residues. The CDR3 region has the DNA TGTGCCAGCAGCCCAATTAGGGGCCCCGGGACCCAGTACTTC. Its protein product is CASSPIRGPGTQYF.

At least ten counts were recorded for this clonotype. The rearrangement joins TRBV20-1 to TRBJ2-7; 7 nucleotides match TRBD2. V lost 3 bases and J lost 2; bases outside the gene matches: 7. Per the germline V gene, CDR1 is DFQATT and CDR2 is SNEGSKA (reference sequence). The CDR3 has 14 amino acids. This CDR3 reads CSARAGAGAYEQYF. In DNA, the CDR3 is TGCAGTGCTAGGGCTGGGGCGGGAGCCTACGAGCAGTACTTC.

As DNA, the CDR3 is TGTGCCAGCAGCCTGGGACTAGCGGGCGCAGATACGCAGTATTTT. Translating gives CASSLGLAGADTQYF. This rearrangement joins TRBV7-8 to TRBJ2-3, with 12 bases matching TRBD2. CDR1 is SGHVS, CDR2 FQNEAQ, per germline. The CDR3 loop spans 15 amino acids. The trim removed 5 bases at V and 4 bases at J, leaving 4 bases unmatched.

This clonotype was counted a few times. The chain joins TRBV5-5 to TRBJ1-4; 8 bases line up with TRBD1. Per the germline V gene, CDR1 is SGHKS and CDR2 is YYEKEE (reference sequence). The CDR3 is made up of 15 amino acids. Trimming cost V 4 bases and J 3 bases; bases outside gene matches: 5. Here the CDR3 DNA reads TGTGCCAGCAGCCGCCCGGGACAGGCTAATGAAAAACTGTTTTTT. As protein: CASSRPGQANEKLFF.

This clonotype was observed a few times. The chain couples TRBV6-5 to TRBJ1-3, with 8 nucleotides matching TRBD1. This CDR3 comprises 15 residues. V trimming: 6 bases; J trimming: 4 bases; junction bases outside the gene matches: 8. CDR1 is MNHEY and CDR2 is SVGAGI in the germline V gene. This chain's CDR3 is CASRLDRGAGNTIYF. DNA of the CDR3: TGTGCCAGCAGATTAGACAGGGGAGCCGGAAACACCATATATTTT.

This clonotype was counted many times. The chain uses TRBV20-1 and TRBJ2-1; either TRBD1 or TRBD2 may supply D (5 bases each). CDR1 DFQATT and CDR2 SNEGSKA come from the germline V gene (reference sequence). The CDR3 sequence is 15 residues long. Trimming stripped 4 bases from V and 0 bases from J, with 13 bases between. CDR3 region: CSAKQSGLSYNEQFF. As DNA, the CDR3 is TGCAGTGCTAAACAATCGGGGCTCTCCTACAATGAGCAGTTCTTC.

This clonotype has ten or more counts. V is TRBV7-3 and J is TRBJ2-2, with 8 positions matching TRBD2. After removal of 6 bases from V and 6 bases from J, the junction contained 12 bases not matched to a gene. Looked up from germline, CDR1 is SGHTA and CDR2 is FQGTGA. The length of the CDR3 is 16 residues. The DNA for the CDR3 is TGTGCCAGCAGTCCAAAGCGGGGGAACTCACCCGGGGAGCTGTTTTTT. It is translated as CASSPKRGNSPGELFF.

Ten or more counts support this clonotype. The chain is built from TRBV19 and TRBJ2-1; TRBD2 aligns across 7 bases. Losses at the gene ends were 4 bases for V and 13 bases for J; bases not matched to a gene: 10. Germline-derived CDR1 and CDR2 are LNHDA and SQIVND (reference sequence). The CDR3 covers 13 residues. CDR3 sequence: CASSKGLPGKQFF. The CDR3, as DNA: TGTGCCAGTAGTAAGGGACTACCTGGGAAACAGTTCTTC.

In its sample, this clonotype was seen many times. The gene calls are TRBV9 and TRBJ2-1; D is perhaps TRBD2 (7 bases). In germline, CDR1 is SGDLS, CDR2 YYNGEE. V dropped 6 bases and J dropped 6 bases, with 25 bases sitting between them. This CDR3 region has 17 residues. The CDR3 here is CASTPTGAPGGANEQFF. CDR3 in DNA: TGTGCCAGCACCCCCACGGGGGCCCCGGGGGGTGCCAATGAGCAGTTCTTC.

This clonotype was found many times. The chain employs TRBV30 and TRBJ2-1; 7 bases agree with TRBD2. This CDR3 comprises 11 residues. Germline V gene sequence: CDR1 GTSNPN, CDR2 SVGIG (reference sequence). The CDR3 DNA follows: TGTAGCGGGAATAGGTTGGCTGAGCAGTTCTTC. As protein: CSGNRLAEQFF.